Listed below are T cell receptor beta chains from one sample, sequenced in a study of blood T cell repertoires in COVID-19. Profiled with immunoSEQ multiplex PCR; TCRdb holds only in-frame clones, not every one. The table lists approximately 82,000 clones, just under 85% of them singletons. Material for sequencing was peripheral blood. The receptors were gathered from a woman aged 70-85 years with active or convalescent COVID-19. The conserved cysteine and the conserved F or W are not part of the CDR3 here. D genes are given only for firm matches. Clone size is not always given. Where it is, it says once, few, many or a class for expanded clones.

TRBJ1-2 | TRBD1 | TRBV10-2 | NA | ASSERGGTVYGYT
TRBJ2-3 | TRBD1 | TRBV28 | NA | ASSSPGQTLTDTQY
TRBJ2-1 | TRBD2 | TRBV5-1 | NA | ASSLASGGAHNEQF
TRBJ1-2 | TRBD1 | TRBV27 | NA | ASSLIGQGSYGYT
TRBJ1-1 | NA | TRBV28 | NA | AIGRGMNTEAF
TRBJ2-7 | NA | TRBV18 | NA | ASSPPSSYEQY
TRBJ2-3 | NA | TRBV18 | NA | ASSPPNRGSDTQY
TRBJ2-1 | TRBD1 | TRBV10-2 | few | ASTRDSSTRGQF
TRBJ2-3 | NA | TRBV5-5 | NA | ASSWGSGAAGTQY
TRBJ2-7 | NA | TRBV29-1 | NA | SVAGISGGIRNEQY
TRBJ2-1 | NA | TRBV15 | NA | ATSTSGNEQF
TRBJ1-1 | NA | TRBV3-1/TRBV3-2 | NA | ASSPPFGTEAF
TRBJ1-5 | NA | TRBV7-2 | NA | ASSLGGPDNQPQH
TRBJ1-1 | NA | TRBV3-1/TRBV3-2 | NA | ASSLQGDTEAF
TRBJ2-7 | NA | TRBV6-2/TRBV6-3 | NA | ASSPGTLQRINSYEQY
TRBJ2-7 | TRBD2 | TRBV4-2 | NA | ASSQAVSGGLYYEQY
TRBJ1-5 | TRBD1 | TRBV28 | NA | ASSLIGGNSQPQH
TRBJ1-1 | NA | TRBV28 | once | ASRREENTEAF
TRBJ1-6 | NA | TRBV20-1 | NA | SAGDYSYNSPLH
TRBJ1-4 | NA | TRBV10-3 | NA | AISLTVNEKLF
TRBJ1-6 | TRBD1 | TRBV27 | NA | ASSLTPGTELSPLH
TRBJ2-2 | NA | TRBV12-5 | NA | ASGLDSGVTGELF
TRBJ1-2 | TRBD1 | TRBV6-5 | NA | ASSSKTGSSGYT
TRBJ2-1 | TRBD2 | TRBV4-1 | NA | ASSQISGGLKYNEQF
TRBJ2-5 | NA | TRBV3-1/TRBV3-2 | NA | ASSLEGLGETQY
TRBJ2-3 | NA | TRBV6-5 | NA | ASSPYAQGTQY
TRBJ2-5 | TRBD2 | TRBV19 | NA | ATPTSGGEIPQETQY
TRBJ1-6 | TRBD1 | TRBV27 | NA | ASSLSGTANSPLH
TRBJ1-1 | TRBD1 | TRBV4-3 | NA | AATGGNVSTEAF
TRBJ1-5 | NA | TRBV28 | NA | ATHGPGQDNQPQH
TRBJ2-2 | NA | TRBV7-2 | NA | ASIGQHAGELF
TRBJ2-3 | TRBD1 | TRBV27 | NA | ASSRGGQGFTDTQY
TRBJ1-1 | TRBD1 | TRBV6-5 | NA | ASRPGTAEAF
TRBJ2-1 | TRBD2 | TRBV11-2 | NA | ASSLGRGGYNEQF
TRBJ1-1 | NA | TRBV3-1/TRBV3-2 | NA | ASGPRSEAF
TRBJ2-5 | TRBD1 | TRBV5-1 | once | ASSPTGQGSISQY
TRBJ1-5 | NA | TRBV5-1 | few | ASSPTPRGGGSNQPQH
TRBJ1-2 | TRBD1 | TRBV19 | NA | ASGGTDYGYT
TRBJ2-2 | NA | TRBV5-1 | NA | ASSQQGSTGELF
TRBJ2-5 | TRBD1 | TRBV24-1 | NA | ATSDLSTGKETQY
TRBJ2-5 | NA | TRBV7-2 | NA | ASSLNRGETQY
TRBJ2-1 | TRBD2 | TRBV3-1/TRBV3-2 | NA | ASSPTSGAYNEQF
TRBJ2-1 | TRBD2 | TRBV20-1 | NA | SASTSRGAGANNEQF
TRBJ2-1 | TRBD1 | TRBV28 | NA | ASRETGSNEQF
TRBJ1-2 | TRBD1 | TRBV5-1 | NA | ASRQTGGAASYGYT
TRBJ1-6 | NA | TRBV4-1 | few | ASSQDGGGGDSPLH
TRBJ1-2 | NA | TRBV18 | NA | ASSPLSGVLDGYT
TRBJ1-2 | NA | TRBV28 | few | ASSNSDYGYT
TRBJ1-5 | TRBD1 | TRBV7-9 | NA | ASSPPPTGANQPQH
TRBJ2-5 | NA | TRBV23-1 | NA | ASSKGPYQETQY
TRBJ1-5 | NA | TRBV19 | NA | ASSQGQPQH